This T cell receptor beta chain originates from a study of cytomegalovirus exposure and HLA in healthy donors. Germline CDR1 and CDR2: SGHTA and FQGNSA. CDR3 length: 15 amino acids. Between the trimmed V and J ends, which lost 2 bases and 11 bases, there was a span of 18 bases. The PCR was carried out with 60 Vbeta primers and 13 Jbeta primers. Here immunoSEQ multiplex PCR was the method, and the copy in TCRdb shows in-frame clones only, minus some. This sample has 65,000 to 95,000 clones, with around 79% found just once. Overall study findings and caveats: As immune exposure information, only CMV serostatus was available. There were several of the most significant clusters that appeared linked to common viral pathogens in a later analysis. Usually a TCR sequence was rare, but some public TCRs were found in many donors.

Comment on this clone: Its antigen is unknown.

The source is a man younger than 40 in good health and CMV-seronegative. The chain couples TRBV7-2 to TRBJ1-4; D possibly corresponds to TRBD1 (6 bases). Sequencing input: PBMCs. CDR3 nucleotide sequence: TGTGCCAGCAGCTTAAACACGGGGGGCAGTGGGAAACTGTTTTTT. It codes for CASSLNTGGSGKLFF.